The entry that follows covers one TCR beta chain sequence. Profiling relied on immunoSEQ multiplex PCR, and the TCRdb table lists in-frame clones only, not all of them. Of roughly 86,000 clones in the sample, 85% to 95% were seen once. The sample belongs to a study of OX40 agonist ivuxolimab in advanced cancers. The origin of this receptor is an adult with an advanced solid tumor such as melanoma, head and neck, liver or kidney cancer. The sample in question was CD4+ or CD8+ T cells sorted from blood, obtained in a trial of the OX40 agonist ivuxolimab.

CDR3 in amino acids: CASKTGGTSSYEQYF. CDR3 DNA: TGTGCCAGCAAGACTGGCGGGACGAGCTCCTACGAGCAGTACTTC. The chain has TRBV28 and TRBJ2-7; maybe TRBD2 (6 bases). V was trimmed by 7 bases and J by 0 bases, leaving 16 bases between them. This CDR3 is 15 amino acids long. From germline, CDR1 is MDHEN and CDR2 SYDVKM.